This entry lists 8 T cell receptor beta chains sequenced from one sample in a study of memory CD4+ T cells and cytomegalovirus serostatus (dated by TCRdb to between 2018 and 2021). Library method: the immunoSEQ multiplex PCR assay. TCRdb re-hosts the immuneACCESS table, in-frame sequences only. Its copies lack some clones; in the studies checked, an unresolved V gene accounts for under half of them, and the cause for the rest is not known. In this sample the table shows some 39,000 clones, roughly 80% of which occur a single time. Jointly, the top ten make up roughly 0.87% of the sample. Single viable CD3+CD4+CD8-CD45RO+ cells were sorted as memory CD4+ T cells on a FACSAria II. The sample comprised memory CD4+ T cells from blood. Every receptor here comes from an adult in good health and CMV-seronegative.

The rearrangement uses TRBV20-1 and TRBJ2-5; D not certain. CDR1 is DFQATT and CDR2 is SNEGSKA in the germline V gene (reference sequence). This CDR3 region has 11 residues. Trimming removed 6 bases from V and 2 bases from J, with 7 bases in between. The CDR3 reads CSAQSQETQYF. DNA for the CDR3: TGCAGTGCCCAGTCTCAAGAGACCCAGTACTTC.

The CDR3 protein is CASSQQEKETQYF. The CDR3, as DNA: TGTGCCAGCAGCCAACAGGAAAAAGAGACCCAGTACTTC. This rearrangement joins TRBV7-8 to TRBJ2-5, with a possible D match to TRBD1 (5 bases). Germline lookup yields CDR1 SGHVS and CDR2 FQNEAQ. This CDR3 is 13 amino acids long. The V end lost 5 bases, the J end lost 3 bases, and 10 bases lay between the germline ends.

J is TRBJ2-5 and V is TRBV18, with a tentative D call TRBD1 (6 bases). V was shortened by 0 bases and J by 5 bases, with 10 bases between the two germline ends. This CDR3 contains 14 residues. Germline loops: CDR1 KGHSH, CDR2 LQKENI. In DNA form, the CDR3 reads TGTGCCAGCTCACCACCGGGGGCAGGCGAGACCCAGTACTTC. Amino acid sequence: CASSPPGAGETQYF.

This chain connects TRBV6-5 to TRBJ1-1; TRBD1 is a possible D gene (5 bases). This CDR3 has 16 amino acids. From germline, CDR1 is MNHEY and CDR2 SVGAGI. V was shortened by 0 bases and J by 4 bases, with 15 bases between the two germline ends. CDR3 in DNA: TGTGCCAGCAGTTACTCGAGGAGGGGAACCGGCACTGAAGCTTTCTTT. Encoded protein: CASSYSRRGTGTEAFF.

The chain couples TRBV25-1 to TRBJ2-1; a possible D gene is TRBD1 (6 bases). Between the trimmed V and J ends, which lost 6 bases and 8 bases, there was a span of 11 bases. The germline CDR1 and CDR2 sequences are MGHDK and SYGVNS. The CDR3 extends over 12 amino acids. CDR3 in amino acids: CASSLSGDEQFF. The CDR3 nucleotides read TGTGCCAGCAGCCTTTCAGGGGATGAGCAGTTCTTC.

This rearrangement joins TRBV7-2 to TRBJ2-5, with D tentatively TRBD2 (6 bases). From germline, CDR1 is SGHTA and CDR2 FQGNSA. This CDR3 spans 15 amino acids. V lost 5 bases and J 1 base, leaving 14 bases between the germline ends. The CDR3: CASSRSRGSQETQYF. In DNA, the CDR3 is TGTGCCAGCAGCCGATCGCGGGGATCCCAAGAGACCCAGTACTTC.

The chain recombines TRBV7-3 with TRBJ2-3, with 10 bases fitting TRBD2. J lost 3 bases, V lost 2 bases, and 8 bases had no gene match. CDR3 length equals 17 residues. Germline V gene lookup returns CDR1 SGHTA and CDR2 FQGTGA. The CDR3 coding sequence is TGTGCCAGCAGCTTACAAGCGTCTAGCGGGGGTACAGATACGCAGTATTTT. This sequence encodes CASSLQASSGGTDTQYF.

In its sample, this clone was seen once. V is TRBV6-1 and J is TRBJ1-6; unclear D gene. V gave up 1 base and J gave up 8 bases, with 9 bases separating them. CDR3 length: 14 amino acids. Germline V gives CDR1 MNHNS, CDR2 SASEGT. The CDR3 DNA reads TGTGCCAGCAGTGAAGGAGGTCGAGATTCACCCCTCCACTTT. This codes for CASSEGGRDSPLHF.